This T cell receptor beta chain was sequenced in a study of shared clonotypes between healthy human individuals. When replicate PCRs were run on sorted subsets, they used 200 to 250 ng DNA, tens of thousands of T cell genomes. The protocol was immunoSEQ multiplex PCR, while the TCRdb copy is restricted to in-frame clones and leaves out a portion. This repertoire shows 760,000 or so clones, about 96% found once; its top ten account for over 0.2%. The ends lost 7 bases at V and 3 bases at J; junction bases unmatched: 3. The length of the CDR3 is 14 residues. Looked up from germline, CDR1 is SGHVS and CDR2 is FNYEAQ. The naive CD8 population came from CD45RO-negative cells selected for CCR7, without terminally differentiated effector memory CD45RA+ cells. Within Nashville, Tennessee resided all donors, each a Caucasian adult.

The chain joins TRBV7-6 to TRBJ2-3; 11 bases fit TRBD2. The source of this sequence is a man aged 30 to 39 in good health. Sequencing was performed on naive CD8+ T cells sorted from blood. As DNA, the CDR3 is TGTGCCAGCACTCTAGCGGGAGGAACAGATACGCAGTATTTT. Its protein product is CASTLAGGTDTQYF.